A selection of T cell receptor beta chains follows, all from one sample in a study of control samples from healthy donors and cancer patients. Data came from immunoSEQ multiplex PCR; TCRdb stores just in-frame clones and leaves some out. The top ten hold approximately 7.6% of the sample, which has 85,000 to 100,000 clones, over 90% seen once. The specimen was blood. These receptors all come from a man aged 18 to 30 in good health. The CDR3 runs from the conserved cysteine through the conserved F or W. The D gene is left open where the match is weak. The size of a clone is reported for some rows only, either as once, few or many, or as a class for expanded clones.

j_call	clone_size	v_call	d_call	cdr3_aa	cdr3_nt
TRBJ1-1	.	TRBV18	.	CASSQGSGRSTEAFF	TGTGCCAGCTCACAAGGTTCAGGGCGGAGCACTGAAGCTTTCTTT
TRBJ1-6	.	TRBV7-8	.	CASSNLGGGNSPLHF	TGTGCCAGCAGCAACCTCGGCGGGGGTAATTCACCCCTCCACTTT
TRBJ1-6	.	TRBV7-8	.	CASSADRQADSPLHF	TGTGCCAGCAGCGCCGATCGACAGGCGGATTCACCCCTCCACTTT
TRBJ1-5	.	TRBV28	TRBD1	CASSPGTGGFLGNQPQHF	TGTGCCAGCAGTCCTGGGACAGGGGGCTTTCTTGGCAATCAGCCCCAGCATTTT
TRBJ1-2	.	TRBV7-8	TRBD1	CASSLGGQIANYGYTF	TGTGCCAGCAGCTTGGGGGGACAGATCGCTAACTATGGCTACACCTTC
TRBJ2-1	.	TRBV11-3	.	CASSEGPGDEQFF	TGTGCCAGCAGCGAGGGCCCTGGCGATGAGCAGTTCTTC
TRBJ2-5	.	TRBV6-6	.	CASSPLYQQETQYF	TGTGCCAGCAGTCCTCTATATCAGCAAGAGACCCAGTACTTC
TRBJ2-5	.	TRBV10-1	.	CASSVTNAKETQYF	TGCGCCAGCAGTGTCACAAACGCAAAAGAGACCCAGTACTTC
TRBJ2-7	.	TRBV12-3/TRBV12-4	.	CASSFAPYEQYF	TGTGCCAGCAGTTTTGCGCCCTACGAGCAGTACTTC
TRBJ2-1	.	TRBV24-1	.	CATSDPGLDEQFF	TGTGCCACCAGTGATCCCGGCTTAGATGAGCAGTTCTTC
TRBJ1-2	.	TRBV6-5	.	CASSFSAERIYGYTF	TGTGCCAGCAGTTTTTCTGCCGAGCGAATCTATGGCTACACCTTC
TRBJ1-2	.	TRBV7-2	.	CASSLGGGGRLDGYTF	TGTGCCAGCAGCTTAGGAGGTGGGGGGCGCTTGGATGGCTACACCTTC
TRBJ1-1	.	TRBV18	.	CASSPIGMNTEAFF	TGTGCCAGCTCACCGATCGGTATGAACACTGAAGCTTTCTTT
TRBJ1-4	.	TRBV2	TRBD1	CASADRSNEKLFF	TGTGCCAGCGCGGACAGGTCGAATGAAAAACTGTTTTTT
TRBJ1-2	.	TRBV7-9	.	CASSLSDISNYGYTF	TGTGCCAGCAGCTTATCCGACATATCTAACTATGGCTACACCTTC
TRBJ1-2	.	TRBV3-1/TRBV3-2	.	CASSQDPATGIGYTF	TGTGCCAGCAGCCAAGATCCGGCCACCGGCATTGGGTACACCTTC
TRBJ1-3	.	TRBV9	.	CASSNRRTESGNTIYF	TGTGCCAGCAGCAACCGACGGACAGAGTCTGGAAACACCATATATTTT
TRBJ2-2	once	TRBV30	.	CAWSSGGHGELFF	TGTGCCTGGAGCTCTGGTGGGCACGGGGAGCTGTTTTTT
TRBJ2-7	.	TRBV7-9	.	CASSRAYGTYEQYF	TGTGCCAGCAGCCGGGCATACGGAACCTACGAGCAGTACTTC
TRBJ1-1	once	TRBV30	.	CAWSVGGRTEAFF	TGTGCCTGGAGTGTCGGGGGTAGGACTGAAGCTTTCTTT
TRBJ1-2	.	TRBV19	TRBD1	CASTSPPLTGAHGYTF	TGTGCCAGTACGTCCCCCCCGCTAACAGGGGCACATGGCTACACCTTC
TRBJ2-7	.	TRBV4-1	.	CASSGGAYEQYF	TGCGCCAGCAGCGGAGGGGCCTACGAGCAGTACTTC
TRBJ2-7	.	TRBV6-5	TRBD1	CASSYHPQGSTYEQYF	TGTGCCAGCAGTTACCATCCACAGGGGTCCACCTACGAGCAGTACTTC